The present T cell receptor (beta chain) was sequenced within a study of tissue T cells after allogeneic stem cell transplantation (dated by TCRdb to between 2022 and 2023). In the study overall: Using research autopsies of patients with and without GVHD, plus mouse models of GVHD, the study profiled TCR beta repertoires across many tissues. The human arm was a prospective observational study without blinding or randomization. What the research found in general, with its limitations: The patient cohort was small and varied clinically, and sampling depth was recognized as a limitation. The study did not establish which tissue TCRs were alloreactive or antigen-specific, and some clones may have been host cells that persisted. In both patients and mice, only a limited portion of the TCR repertoire detected in tissues was captured by blood and spleen T cells. Within patients, how anatomically similar the tissues were was a key factor in shaping TCR repertoire composition, regardless of disease or transplant status. Only a few T cell clones appeared in more than one patient, yet motif-based clustering showed tissue-specific repertoire signatures that were shared between patients.

Library prep was done by the immunoSEQ multiplex PCR assay. Adaptive Biotechnologies performed TCRbeta CDR3 sequencing at survey depth and reported CDR3 sequences, V/J genes, productive frequency, and template counts. TCR beta CDR3 regions were amplified from genomic DNA instead of RNA. The paper's processing steps were these. Jensen-Shannon divergence was used to quantify pairwise repertoire overlap between tissues, with a value of 1 meaning complete divergence and a value of 0 meaning identical repertoires. Tissues were grouped by single-linkage agglomerative hierarchical clustering of pairwise JSD values, and the clustering results were shown as dendrograms. All patient samples were analyzed with GLIPH2 using simulation_depth 1000, kmer_min_depth 3 and cdr3_length_cutoff 8, and only groups containing more than two unique CDR3s were kept. A standardized tissue-overlap score was calculated by extrapolating Jaccard GLIPH-group overlap across patients to a standard repertoire size of 1000 clones. To look at how diversity was associated with clinical or experimental variables, linear mixed-effect models were used, with tissue treated as a fixed effect and individual treated as a random effect. The clones in this table, taken by TCRdb from immuneACCESS, are in-frame only. Not every clone is retained; where verified, under half of the shortfall comes from an unresolved V gene, and the cause of the rest is unknown. V and J calls and clone size are those listed in that table; D and trimming were worked out from the DNA. The sample table shows some 6,600 clones, and approximately 50% are seen once. The ten most abundant clones make up around 4% of the sample.

The label giving this sample's time point can be read as: mouse harvest day 7 after allogeneic transplant. Mouse grafts combined 10^7 T-cell-depleted bone marrow cells with 10^6 splenic CD5+ T cells, given via tail vein injection. Mouse GVHD was modeled in a major MHC-mismatch B6 (H2b) into BALB/c (H2d) model, with tissues profiled at day 7 or 14. On day 7 or 14 post-transplant, mouse tissues and retro-orbital blood were harvested with separate sterile tools for each animal, and livers were flushed before harvest. Before genomic DNA isolation with the DNeasy Blood & Tissue Kit, mouse tissues were minced with razor blades in buffered saline. To note about this clone: Its recognized antigen is unknown. A junction boundary mismatches the germline segment, possibly from a read error. For this receptor, the gene names and germline sequences are taken from the mouse. The read falls 1 residue short of the CDR3 end, and the missing part is taken from the germline J gene. In the same sample, other DNA sequences code for this CDR3.

Taken from cysteine to phenylalanine, the CDR3 has 15 residues. The DNA covers only part of the CDR3, 42 bases in frame from base 1. CDR1 NNHNN and CDR2 SYGAGS were looked up in the germline V gene (reference sequence). Sample: gut tissue. The sequence was obtained from a female BALB/c mouse given C57BL/6 T cells with graft-versus-host disease after an allogeneic hematopoietic cell transplant. This receptor chain uses TRBV13-2 and TRBJ1-2; the D gene assignment is ambiguous. CDR3 reads: CASGDARTANSDYTF. The sequenced CDR3 bases are TGTGCCAGTGGTGATGCACGGACTGCAAACTCCGACTACACC.